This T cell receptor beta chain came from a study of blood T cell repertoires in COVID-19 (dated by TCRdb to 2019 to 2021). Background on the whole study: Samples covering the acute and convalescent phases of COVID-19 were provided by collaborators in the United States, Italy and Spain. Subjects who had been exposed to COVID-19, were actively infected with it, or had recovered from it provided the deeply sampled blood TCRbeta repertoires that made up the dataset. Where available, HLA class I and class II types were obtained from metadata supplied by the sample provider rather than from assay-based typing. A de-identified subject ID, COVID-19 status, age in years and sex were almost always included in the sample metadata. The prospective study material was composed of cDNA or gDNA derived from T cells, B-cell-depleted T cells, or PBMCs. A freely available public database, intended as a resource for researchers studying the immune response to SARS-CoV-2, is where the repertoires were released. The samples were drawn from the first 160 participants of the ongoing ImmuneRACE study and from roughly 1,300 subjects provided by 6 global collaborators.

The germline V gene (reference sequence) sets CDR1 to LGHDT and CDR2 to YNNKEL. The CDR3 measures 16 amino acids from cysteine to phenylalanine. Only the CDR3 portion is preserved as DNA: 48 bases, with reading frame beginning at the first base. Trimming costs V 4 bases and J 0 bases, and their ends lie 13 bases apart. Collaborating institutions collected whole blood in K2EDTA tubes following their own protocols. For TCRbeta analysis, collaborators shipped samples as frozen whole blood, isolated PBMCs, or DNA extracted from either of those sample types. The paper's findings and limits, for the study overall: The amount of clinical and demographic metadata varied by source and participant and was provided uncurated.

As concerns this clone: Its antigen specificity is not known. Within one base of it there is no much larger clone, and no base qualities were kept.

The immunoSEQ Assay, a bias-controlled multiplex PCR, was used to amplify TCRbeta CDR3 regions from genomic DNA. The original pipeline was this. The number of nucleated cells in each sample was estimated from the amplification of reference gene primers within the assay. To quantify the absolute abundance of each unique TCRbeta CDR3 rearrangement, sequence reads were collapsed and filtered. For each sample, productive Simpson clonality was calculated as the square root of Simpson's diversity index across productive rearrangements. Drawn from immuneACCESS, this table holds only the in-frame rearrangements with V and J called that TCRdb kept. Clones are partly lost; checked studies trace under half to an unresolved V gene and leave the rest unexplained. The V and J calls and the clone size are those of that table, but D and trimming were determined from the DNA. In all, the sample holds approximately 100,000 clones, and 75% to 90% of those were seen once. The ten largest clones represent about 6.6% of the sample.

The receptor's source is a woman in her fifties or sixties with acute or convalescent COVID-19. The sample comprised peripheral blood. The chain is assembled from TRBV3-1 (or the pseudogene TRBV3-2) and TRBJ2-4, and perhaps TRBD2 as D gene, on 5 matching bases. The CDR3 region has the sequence CASSPNGGLAKNIQYF. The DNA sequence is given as TGTGCCAGCAGCCCTAATGGAGGCTTAGCCAAAAACATTCAGTACTTC.